The 17 T cell receptor beta chains in this list originate from one sample, sequenced in a study of human T cells and chemical hapten exposure (dated by TCRdb to about 2021). Libraries were prepared through RACE. The run used a NextSeq 500. TCRdb ran its own pipeline on the public reads, namely fastp trimming at Q25 and MiXCR clone calling, and kept in-frame beta chains. CDR3 protein duplicates are merged, each entry listing the most common genes and DNA. The sample contains under 120,000 distinct CDR3 sequences, around 10% of them found a single time. The ten largest account for roughly 3.5% of the sample. The time point label, as the study defines it: patch test 1, 2 weeks after DPC sensitization. The sample's treatment or condition label, decoded: therapeutic diphenylcyclopropenone sensitization with weekly scalp DPC. The sequencing here drew on whole blood, taken in connection with sensitization to the hapten diphenylcyclopropenone (DPC). The receptors originated from a woman between 35 and 50 years old with alopecia areata. Some clones in this sample may be carry-over from other donors' samples.

This clonotype was picked up a small number of times. This chain connects TRBV3-1 to TRBJ2-1, with D maybe TRBD2 (6 bases). V was pared by 4 bases and J by 6 bases, with 13 bases between. The germline gives CDR1 LGHDT, CDR2 YNNKEL (reference sequence). CDR3 length: 14 residues. Here the CDR3 DNA reads TGTGCCAGCAGCCCGGGACTTTTCAGCAATGAGCAGTTCTTC. Translating gives CASSPGLFSNEQFF.

Regarding this clonotype: Possible read error: a much larger clone is one base away. V gene TRBV5-6 combines with J gene TRBJ2-3, with 9 bases matching TRBD2. The CDR3 spans 15 residues. Per the germline V gene, CDR1 is SGHDT and CDR2 is YYEEEE. The CDR3 protein is CGSRYSGRSADTQYF. CDR3 sequence (DNA): TGTGGCAGCAGGTATAGCGGGAGAAGCGCAGATACGCAGTATTTT.

Ten or more counts support this clonotype. J is TRBJ1-2 and V is TRBV27; D gene ambiguous. The V end lost 4 bases, the J end lost 4 bases, and 10 bases lay between the germline ends. CDR1 MNHEY and CDR2 SMNVEV come from the germline V gene (reference sequence). This CDR3 comprises 13 residues. The CDR3 protein is CASSYRASYGYTF. The CDR3 region has the DNA TGTGCCAGCAGTTATCGGGCTAGCTATGGCTACACCTTC.

Points on this clonotype: A much larger clone is a single base away; this may be a read error. The chain employs TRBV3-1 and TRBJ2-3, with unresolved D. This CDR3 has 11 residues. Germline CDR1 reads LGHDT; CDR2 reads YNNKEL (reference sequence). CDR3 sequence reads: CASSDRRTRYF. For the CDR3, the DNA is TGTGCCAGCAGTGACCGGCGTACGCGGTATTTT.

This clonotype was seen at least ten times. The rearrangement links TRBV7-9 to TRBJ1-1; D ambiguous. The germline V and J ends were trimmed by 1 base and 4 bases, with 4 bases remaining between them. The CDR3 runs 12 residues. CDR1 is SEHNR and CDR2 is FQNEAQ in the germline V gene (reference sequence). The CDR3 spells CASSLGATEAFF. For the CDR3, the DNA is TGTGCCAGCAGCTTAGGCGCCACTGAAGCTTTCTTT.

In this sample, this clonotype turned up a few times. This rearrangement joins TRBV7-2 to TRBJ2-3; no definite D call. Deletions cut 1 base from V and 4 bases from J, with 9 bases between. This CDR3 has 14 residues. Germline V CDR1 and CDR2: SGHTA, FQGNSA. The CDR3: CASSLGLSADTQYF. DNA of the CDR3: TGTGCCAGCAGCTTAGGCCTAAGCGCAGATACGCAGTATTTT. Complete variable domain (other parts from reference TRBV7-2 and TRBJ2-3): GAGVSQSPSNKVTEKGKDVELRCDPISGHTALYWYRQSLGQGLEFLIYFQGNSAPDKSGLPSDRFSAERTGGSVSTLTIQRTQQEDSAVYLCASSLGLSADTQYFGPGTRLTVL.

The chain links TRBV28 to TRBJ2-3; 11 nucleotides align to TRBD2. Germline V gene data show CDR1 as MDHEN and CDR2 as SYDVKM. This CDR3 comprises 15 residues. Trimming removed 5 bases from V and 12 bases from J; junction bases left unmatched: 13. Here the CDR3 reads CASSPSAGLAVLQYF. In nucleotides, the CDR3 is TGTGCCAGCAGTCCCTCAGCGGGACTAGCGGTATTACAGTATTTT.

This chain links TRBV11-2 with TRBJ2-5; D is unclear. V was cut by 5 bases and J by 5 bases, with 12 bases left in between. Germline V gene sequence: CDR1 SGHAT, CDR2 FQNNGV. The CDR3 loop spans 13 amino acids. Here the CDR3 reads CASSRSLEETQYF. For the CDR3, the DNA is TGTGCCAGCAGCCGAAGTTTAGAGGAGACCCAGTACTTC.

This clonotype occurred many times. V and J are TRBV4-2 and TRBJ2-7; possibly TRBD2 for D (5 bases). CDR1 is LGHNA, CDR2 YNFKEQ, per germline. This CDR3 contains 12 residues. Trimming left V 6 bases short and J 6 bases short, with 12 bases between. CDR3 amino acids: CASRRGSGEQYF. For the CDR3, the DNA is TGTGCCAGCAGACGGGGATCGGGCGAGCAGTACTTC.

The chain links TRBV6-5 to TRBJ1-1; TRBD1 might be the D (5 bases). The CDR3 spans 14 residues. The germline V and J ends were trimmed by 8 bases and 4 bases, with 17 bases remaining between them. CDR1 MNHEY and CDR2 SVGAGI come from the germline V gene. CDR3 amino acids: CASHPGGRGTEAFF. As DNA, the CDR3 is TGTGCCAGCCACCCCGGGGGAAGGGGCACTGAAGCTTTCTTT.

The chain employs TRBV27 and TRBJ2-5; 14 nucleotides align to TRBD2. Germline V CDR1 and CDR2: MNHEY, SMNVEV (reference sequence). This CDR3 is 17 amino acids long. The V and J ends lost 7 bases and 4 bases, in that order; junction bases with no gene match: 11. CDR3 sequence reads: CASKPPTSGRAGETQYF. In DNA, the CDR3 is TGTGCCAGCAAACCCCCGACTAGCGGGAGGGCTGGAGAGACCCAGTACTTC.

V and J are TRBV11-2 and TRBJ1-1; 10 bases map to TRBD1. The germline gives CDR1 SGHAT, CDR2 FQNNGV. J lost 1 base, V lost 6 bases, and 5 bases had no gene match. The CDR3 is made up of 15 amino acids. The CDR3 sequence is CASRDRGEENTEAFF. In DNA, the CDR3 is TGTGCCAGCAGGGACAGGGGGGAGGAGAACACTGAAGCTTTCTTT. Combining the CDR3 with reference TRBV11-2 and TRBJ1-1 gives the whole variable domain EAGVAQSPRYKIIEKRQSVAFWCNPISGHATLYWYQQILGQGPKLLIQFQNNGVVDDSQLPKDRFSAERLKGVDSTLKIQPAKLEDSAVYLCASRDRGEENTEAFFGQGTRLTVV.

V gene TRBV6-5 combines with J gene TRBJ1-2, with TRBD1 matching over 9 bases. The germline gives CDR1 MNHEY, CDR2 SVGAGI. V lost 6 bases and J lost 1; bases outside the gene matches: 9. The CDR3 is made up of 16 amino acids. The CDR3 DNA reads as TGTGCCAGCAGCTCCGGGACAGGGAAGGTTAACTATGGCTACACCTTC. The encoded protein is CASSSGTGKVNYGYTF.

Many counts were recorded for this clonotype. CDR3 amino acids: CAVGLSGGYNEQFF. The CDR3, as DNA: TGTGCCGTGGGTTTGTCGGGGGGTTACAATGAGCAGTTCTTC. The rearrangement joins TRBV10-3 to TRBJ2-1, with TRBD2 identical over 7 bases. Germline-derived CDR1 and CDR2 are ENHRY and SYGVKD. The CDR3 consists of 14 residues. The V gene end was trimmed by 11 bases and the J gene end by 4 bases; junction bases not matched to a gene: 11.

This clonotype was seen more than once but under ten times. CDR3 sequence: CATSRETRASGYTF. The DNA of the CDR3 is TGTGCCACCAGCAGAGAGACGCGGGCAAGTGGCTACACCTTC. This chain uses TRBV15 with TRBJ1-2; D unclear. V gave up 0 bases and J gave up 7 bases, with 12 bases separating them. The CDR3 loop spans 14 amino acids. The germline V gene has CDR1 LNHNV and CDR2 YYDKDF (reference sequence). The full variable domain, with the rest looked up from reference TRBV15 and TRBJ1-2, is DAMVIQNPRYQVTQFGKPVTLSCSQTLNHNVMYWYQQKSSQAPKLLFHYYDKDFNNEADTPDNFQSRRPNTSFCFLDIRSPGLGDTAMYLCATSRETRASGYTFGSGTRLTVV.

The gene calls are TRBV24-1 and TRBJ2-1, with 13 bases lining up with TRBD2. The CDR3 loop spans 16 amino acids. The V gene's germline CDR1 is KGHDR and CDR2 SFDVKD. V was clipped by 7 bases and J by 5 bases; unmatched bases: 7. CDR3 sequence (DNA): TGTGCCACCAGCGCCAGGACTAGCGGGAGAGACAATGAGCAGTTCTTC. Translation gives CATSARTSGRDNEQFF.

Notes on this clonotype: This may arise from a read error, as a much more abundant clone is one base away. The genes are TRBV7-9 and TRBJ2-2, with TRBD2 as a possible D gene (6 bases). The germline gives CDR1 SEHNR, CDR2 FQNEAQ (reference sequence). Trimming removed 1 base from V and 2 bases from J, with 14 bases in between. This CDR3 contains 17 residues. The CDR3 DNA is TGTGCCAGCAGCTTAGTCGGGAGACAGTCCAACACCGGGGAGCTGTTTTTT. Protein sequence: CASSLVGRQSNTGELFF.